Reported below is one T cell receptor (beta chain). Authors' data handling: Estimated nucleated cell counts came from reference gene primer amplification. TCRdb's copy holds only in-frame clones and misses some; the assay was immunoSEQ multiplex PCR. D and trimming come from the DNA, and the V and J calls and clone size come from that table. The repertoire includes about 75,000 clones, under 90% of them detected once, and about 2.5% sits in the top ten. The CDR3 extends over 15 amino acids. Trimming removed 0 bases from V and 4 bases from J; junction bases left unmatched: 4. Per germline, CDR1 SGHTA and CDR2 FQGNSA. The data were obtained in a study of blood T cell repertoires in COVID-19. As for the study in general: Researchers got acute and convalescent COVID-19 samples from the United States, Italy and Spain. T cells, B-cell-depleted T cells, or PBMCs supplied cDNA or gDNA.

The clonotype comes from a human donor in a cohort sampled during active COVID-19. The rearrangement uses TRBV7-2 and TRBJ2-5, with TRBD2 matching over 8 bases. Specimen: peripheral blood. CDR3 nucleotides: TGTGCCAGCAGCTTAGCTCCGGGAGGGGGAGAGACCCAGTACTTC. Protein sequence: CASSLAPGGGETQYF.